The 29 T cell receptor beta chains below all came from one sample that was sequenced in a study of blood T cells in healthy people across ages. Using a J-beta primer mix together with a sample-barcoded 5' primer, a second PCR was run for roughly 6 to 12 cycles. TCRdb reanalysed the 5' RACE reads using MiXCR and keeps one entry per CDR3 protein. Of about 1.4 million distinct CDR3 sequences in the sample, approximately 63% are singletons; the top ten hold over 5%. Material: blood. The receptors derive from a man younger than 35 in good health.

The table lists this clonotype with many counts. V gene TRBV4-1 combines with J gene TRBJ2-1; 7 bases fit TRBD2. CDR1 is MGHRA and CDR2 is YSYEKL in the germline V gene. The V gene end was trimmed by 0 bases and the J gene end by 7 bases; junction bases not matched to a gene: 9. The CDR3 extends over 16 amino acids. As DNA, the CDR3 is TGCGCCAGCAGCCAAGAGACGTTCGGGAGGAAAAATGAGCAGTTCTTC. Encoded protein: CASSQETFGRKNEQFF.

The J gene is TRBJ2-5, the V gene TRBV11-2, with 8 bases that match TRBD2. The CDR3 runs 16 residues. Germline V gives CDR1 SGHAT, CDR2 FQNNGV. Germline trimming cut 5 bases from V and 4 bases from J; bases unmatched to any gene: 12. Written as DNA, the CDR3 is TGTGCCAGCAGCCTCAACCCCCCGGGACTAGGAGAGACCCAGTACTTC. Translating gives CASSLNPPGLGETQYF. Supplemented by reference TRBV11-2 and TRBJ2-5, the full variable domain reads EAGVAQSPRYKIIEKRQSVAFWCNPISGHATLYWYQQILGQGPKLLIQFQNNGVVDDSQLPKDRFSAERLKGVDSTLKIQPAKLEDSAVYLCASSLNPPGLGETQYFGPGTRLLVL.

The CDR3 DNA reads TGTGCCAGCAGGACATCATACACAGATACGCAGTATTTT. Translation gives CASRTSYTDTQYF. The V call is TRBV6-2 or TRBV6-3, the J call TRBJ2-3; no definite D call. Per germline, CDR1 MNHEY and CDR2 SVGEGT. V lost 6 bases and J 2 bases, leaving 9 bases between the germline ends. The CDR3 has 13 residues.

The chain couples TRBV28 to TRBJ1-2; 10 bases map to TRBD1. Germline loops: CDR1 MDHEN, CDR2 SYDVKM. V lost 7 bases, J lost 4 bases, and 9 bases stayed unmatched. This CDR3 spans 15 amino acids. In DNA, the CDR3 is TGTGCCAGCAAGATGGCGACAGGGGGCAGCTATGGCTACACCTTC. Protein: CASKMATGGSYGYTF.

The chain has TRBV27 and TRBJ1-4; D ambiguous. Trimming took 7 bases from V and 4 from J, leaving 10 bases between them. This CDR3 spans 13 amino acids. Germline V gene sequence: CDR1 MNHEY, CDR2 SMNVEV (reference sequence). CDR3 coding DNA: TGTGCCAGCACGGGGAGCCTTAATGAAAAACTGTTTTTT. Encoded protein: CASTGSLNEKLFF.

J is TRBJ1-1 and V is TRBV28; the D gene is possibly TRBD1 (5 bases). Trimming removed 11 bases from V and 5 bases from J, with 30 bases in between. The CDR3 runs 17 residues. Germline CDR1 reads MDHEN; CDR2 reads SYDVKM. The CDR3 is CADQQFRCLAGKTEAFF. In DNA form, the CDR3 reads TGTGCCGACCAGCAGTTTAGATGTTTGGCAGGGAAGACTGAAGCTTTCTTT.

The genes are TRBV6-1 and TRBJ2-7, with D possibly being TRBD1 (5 bases). Germline V lookup: CDR1 MNHNS, CDR2 SASEGT. The CDR3 spans 17 residues. V lost 4 bases, J lost 2 bases, and 21 bases lay in between. CDR3 region: CASSGSTRVEVTYEQYF. In nucleotides, the CDR3 is TGTGCCAGCAGTGGATCAACCAGGGTAGAAGTGACCTACGAGCAGTACTTC.

This chain joins TRBV25-1 and TRBJ2-3; no clear D gene. CDR1 MGHDK and CDR2 SYGVNS come from the germline V gene. V dropped 3 bases and J dropped 0 bases, with 7 bases sitting between them. This CDR3 is built from 14 residues. DNA of the CDR3: TGTGCCAGCAGTGACACAAGGAGCACAGATACGCAGTATTTT. This codes for CASSDTRSTDTQYF.

The CDR3 bases are TGTGCCAGCAAACCTCACGGGACTGCGACCTACGAGCAGTACTTC. Protein product: CASKPHGTATYEQYF. The chain recombines TRBV27 with TRBJ2-7, with D maybe TRBD2 (6 bases). Germline V gene lookup returns CDR1 MNHEY and CDR2 SMNVEV (reference sequence). The CDR3 consists of 15 residues. Trimming took 7 bases from V and 2 from J, leaving 18 bases between them.

This clonotype was found a few times. The CDR3 DNA reads as TGTGCCAGCAGTGCGGGACTAGCGGGAGGGCCTCATTACAATGAGCAGTTCTTC. The encoded protein is CASSAGLAGGPHYNEQFF. This chain links TRBV12-3 or TRBV12-4 with TRBJ2-1; TRBD2 agrees at 16 bases. This CDR3 has 18 residues. V gave up 5 bases and J gave up 4 bases; unmatched junction bases: 8.

This chain connects TRBV12-3 or TRBV12-4 to TRBJ2-1; tentatively, D is TRBD2 (7 bases). V shed 7 bases and J shed 12 bases, with 19 bases lying between them. This CDR3 has 13 amino acids. CDR3 loop: CASTQGRARGQFF. The CDR3 nucleotides are TGTGCCAGCACCCAGGGGAGGGCCCGAGGGCAGTTCTTC.

In this sample, this clonotype turned up many times. The chain joins TRBV2 to TRBJ2-1, with D possibly being TRBD1 (6 bases). Trimming pared 2 bases from V and 10 bases from J, leaving 21 bases between. This CDR3 region has 16 residues. CDR1 and CDR2 (germline): SNHLY, FYNNEI. CDR3 DNA: TGTGCCAGCAGTGAACAGGGGCCACTAACCGTAGGAGAGCAGTTCTTC. Residues: CASSEQGPLTVGEQFF.

The rearrangement links TRBV9 to TRBJ2-1; 7 bases align to TRBD2. CDR1 is SGDLS and CDR2 is YYNGEE in the germline V gene. V was clipped by 2 bases and J by 1 base; unmatched bases: 15. The CDR3 sequence is 19 residues long. CDR3 bases: TGTGCCAGCAGCGTTAGTATAAAAATGGCGGGAGAATCCTACAATGAGCAGTTCTTC. Amino acid sequence: CASSVSIKMAGESYNEQFF.

The chain combines TRBV29-1 with TRBJ1-2; D gene ambiguous. V dropped 4 bases and J dropped 8 bases, with 5 bases sitting between them. CDR1 is SQVTM and CDR2 is ANQGSEA in the germline V gene. The CDR3 runs 9 residues. DNA for the CDR3: TGCAGCGTTGGAGAGGGCTACACCTTC. This sequence encodes CSVGEGYTF.

The J gene is TRBJ2-4, the V gene TRBV20-1; D is undetermined. The J call is doubtful: the DNA matches TRBJ2-7 better. Per germline, CDR1 DFQATT and CDR2 SNEGSKA (reference sequence). The CDR3 is 14 residues long. The CDR3 DNA sequence: TGCAGTGCTAGAGACATAACTCTTCTCTACGAGCAGTACTTC. Translated: CSARDITLLYEQYF.

This clonotype was counted between two and nine times. The CDR3 spells CASSSIQGARDTQYF. The DNA for the CDR3 is TGCGCCAGCAGCTCGATACAGGGGGCTAGGGATACGCAGTATTTT. V is TRBV5-1 and J is TRBJ2-3, with 9 bases matching TRBD1. Germline V CDR1 and CDR2: SGHRS, YFSETQ. V shed 3 bases, J shed 6 bases, and the junction held 8 bases outside the gene matches. The CDR3 consists of 15 residues. The full variable domain, its missing parts supplied by reference TRBV5-1 and TRBJ2-3, is KAGVTQTPRYLIKTRGQQVTLSCSPISGHRSVSWYQQTPGQGLQFLFEYFSETQRNKGNFPGRFSGRQFSNSRSEMNVSTLELGDSALYLCASSSIQGARDTQYFGPGTRLTVL.

The gene calls are TRBV12-3 or TRBV12-4 and TRBJ2-5, with TRBD1 matching 9 bases. With V trimmed by 5 bases and J by 11 bases, 12 bases remained unmatched. This CDR3 contains 14 residues. The CDR3: CASSVTQQGAEQYF. CDR3 sequence (DNA): TGTGCCAGCAGTGTTACTCAACAGGGGGCGGAGCAGTACTTC.

The table lists this clonotype with a few counts. As DNA, the CDR3 is TGTGCCAGCAGCCCCGGAGGGAGCACTGAAGCTTTCTTT. Protein product: CASSPGGSTEAFF. The chain couples TRBV14 to TRBJ1-1; D is unresolved. This CDR3 comprises 13 residues. Germline V gene lookup returns CDR1 SGHDN and CDR2 FVKESK. V shed 4 bases and J shed 4 bases, with 10 bases lying between them.

The V gene is TRBV5-5, the J gene TRBJ1-4; a weak D match, TRBD1 (5 bases). CDR1 is SGHKS, CDR2 YYEKEE, per germline (reference sequence). The CDR3 length is 16 residues. V lost 0 bases and J 0 bases, leaving 9 bases between the germline ends. The CDR3 DNA reads as TGTGCCAGCAGCTTGGCCTTGGGGGCAACTAATGAAAAACTGTTTTTT. As protein: CASSLALGATNEKLFF.

This chain connects TRBV20-1 to TRBJ1-1; D unresolved. CDR3 length equals 12 residues. In germline, CDR1 is DFQATT, CDR2 SNEGSKA (reference sequence). The V and J ends lost 2 bases and 5 bases respectively, with 9 bases between them. CDR3 nucleotide sequence: TGCAGTGCTAGAAGTTCCGATACTGAAGCTTTCTTT. Encoded protein: CSARSSDTEAFF.

The genes are TRBV20-1 and TRBJ2-2, with 11 nucleotides matching TRBD2. Germline lookup yields CDR1 DFQATT and CDR2 SNEGSKA (reference sequence). The J segment lost 6 bases and the V segment lost 1 base, leaving 7 bases of the junction unmatched. This CDR3 spans 16 amino acids. CDR3 region: CSARGSGRATSGELFF. The CDR3 DNA reads TGCAGTGCTAGAGGTAGCGGGAGGGCCACTTCCGGGGAGCTGTTTTTT.

In the case of this clonotype: With a much larger clone just one base away, this may be a read error. The chain couples TRBV12-3 or TRBV12-4 to TRBJ2-3; D call uncertain. This CDR3 has 17 residues. V lost 1 base and J lost 2, with 16 bases in between. CDR3 DNA: TGTGCCAGCAGTTTAGGACGAGTCCATGATTCCACAGATACGCAGTATTTT. Protein sequence: CASSLGRVHDSTDTQYF.

The rearrangement links TRBV28 to TRBJ2-3, with D possibly being TRBD1 or TRBD2 (5 bases each). Germline V gene lookup returns CDR1 MDHEN and CDR2 SYDVKM. Trimming took 3 bases from V and 1 from J, leaving 11 bases between them. The CDR3 contains 15 residues. In nucleotides, the CDR3 is TGTGCCAGCAGTTTTGGGGGAGAGGGCACAGATACGCAGTATTTT. Protein product: CASSFGGEGTDTQYF.

This rearrangement joins TRBV20-1 to TRBJ2-4; 10 bases are a match to TRBD1. The DNA end favors TRBJ2-7, so the J call may be wrong. The CDR3 runs 14 residues. Germline V CDR1 and CDR2: DFQATT, SNEGSKA (reference sequence). CDR3 DNA: TGCAGTGCTAGTCTGTGGGACAGGGGCTACGAGCAGTACTTC. It translates to CSASLWDRGYEQYF.

The chain uses TRBV5-1 and TRBJ2-1, with a possible D match to TRBD1 (5 bases). CDR3 length: 14 amino acids. V lost 4 bases to trimming and J lost 8 bases, with 16 bases between them. Germline values: CDR1 SGHRS, CDR2 YFSETQ. This CDR3 is CASSLQVLHDEQFF. DNA for the CDR3: TGCGCCAGCAGCCTACAGGTTCTTCACGATGAGCAGTTCTTC.

On this clonotype: The junction departs from the called germline gene at one end, perhaps through a read error. The V and J genes are TRBV2 and TRBJ2-6; D may match TRBD1 or TRBD2 (5 bases each). CDR3 length equals 13 residues. The V gene's germline CDR1 is SNHLY and CDR2 FYNNEI. CDR3 sequence (DNA): TGTGCCAGCAGGCGGGTCGGGGCTAACGTCCTGACTTTT. Translated, it gives CASRRVGANVLTF.

V usage is TRBV28 and J usage is TRBJ2-5; tentatively, D is TRBD2 (5 bases). Germline-derived CDR1 and CDR2 are MDHEN and SYDVKM. The CDR3 sequence is 16 residues long. V shed 4 bases and J shed 5 bases, with 20 bases lying between them. The CDR3 DNA is TGTGCCAGCAGTTGGGCCGGGCTAGCCACCGGGGAGACCCAGTACTTC. Translation: CASSWAGLATGETQYF.

The chain uses TRBV21-1 and TRBJ1-2; the table's D gene call, TRBD1, was not cross checked with the DNA. TRBV21-1 is listed as a pseudogene. The CDR3 sequence is 18 residues long. The CDR3 region is CASSKWRGRQGRKDGYTF. The CDR3, as DNA: TGTGCCAGCAGCAAATGGCGCGGCAGGCAGGGGAGGAAGGATGGCTACACCTTC.

The rearrangement uses TRBV7-9 and TRBJ2-5; perhaps TRBD2 as D (5 bases). CDR3 length equals 20 residues. Deletions cut 5 bases from V and 4 bases from J, with 32 bases between. The germline V gene has CDR1 SEHNR and CDR2 FQNEAQ (reference sequence). The CDR3 sequence: CASSPLLSGRETRARETQYF. In nucleotides, the CDR3 is TGTGCCAGCAGCCCCCTACTCTCAGGACGGGAAACGAGGGCAAGAGAGACCCAGTACTTC.